The 24 T cell receptor beta chains in this list originate from one sample, sequenced in a study of T cells in Graves' hyperthyroidism and ophthalmopathy. What was amplified from RNA transcripts were TCR beta CDR3 regions. RT-PCR in the first round (using the HTBI primer set) targeted the TCR CDR3. TCRdb fed the multiplex PCR reads into MiXCR, producing one record per CDR3 protein. The top ten clones hold 3% to 4% of a sample with roughly 650,000 distinct CDR3 sequences, more than 15% of them seen once. The material sequenced was blood. The receptor source for this set is a middle-aged woman with Graves' ophthalmopathy.

In its sample, this clonotype was seen a few times. The chain combines TRBV27 with TRBJ2-4; 7 bases are a match to TRBD2. The germline gives CDR1 MNHEY, CDR2 SMNVEV (reference sequence). The V segment lost 3 bases and the J segment 8 bases; nucleotides outside the gene matches: 4. The length of the CDR3 is 13 residues. Written as DNA, the CDR3 is TGTGCCAGCAGTTTGCGGGAGACGCACATTCAGTACTTC. It translates to CASSLRETHIQYF.

The rearrangement links TRBV4-1 to TRBJ1-4, with 7 bases fitting TRBD1. From germline, CDR1 is MGHRA and CDR2 YSYEKL. The V gene end was trimmed by 4 bases and the J gene end by 4 bases; junction bases not matched to a gene: 9. There are 16 residues in the CDR3. CDR3 amino acids: CASSPGAAGGNEKLFF. The CDR3 nucleotides read TGCGCCAGCAGCCCCGGGGCCGCAGGGGGTAATGAAAAACTGTTTTTT.

The rearrangement uses TRBV29-1 and TRBJ2-2; 8 bases map to TRBD1. Germline CDR1 and CDR2: SQVTM and ANQGSEA. This CDR3 comprises 15 residues. J was trimmed by 8 bases and V by 3 bases; bases with no gene match: 11. CDR3 amino acids: CSVEGGQATLGELFF. For the CDR3, the DNA is TGCAGCGTTGAGGGGGGACAGGCAACACTAGGGGAGCTGTTTTTT.

At least ten counts were recorded for this clonotype. CDR3 sequence (DNA): TGTGCCAGCAGCTTAGTCAGGGGAATGTCTGAAAAACTGTTTTTT. Protein: CASSLVRGMSEKLFF. The chain recombines TRBV7-8 with TRBJ1-4; tentatively, D is TRBD1 (6 bases). The CDR3 has 15 residues. V shed 1 base and J shed 7 bases, with 13 bases lying between them. In germline, CDR1 is SGHVS, CDR2 FQNEAQ.

The CDR3 nucleotides are TGTGCTAGTGGTGATGCTAACGGACAGGGAAGGCAGTATTTT. It is translated as CASGDANGQGRQYF. V and J are TRBV12-5 and TRBJ2-3; 8 bases map to TRBD1. J gave up 11 bases and V 5 bases, and 12 bases lay outside the gene matches. Looked up from germline, CDR1 is LGHNT and CDR2 is FRNRAP. There are 14 residues in the CDR3.

The J gene is TRBJ2-1, the V gene TRBV19; no definite D call. Germline CDR1 LNHDA, CDR2 SQIVND (reference sequence). The germline V and J ends were trimmed by 1 base and 3 bases, with 10 bases remaining between them. The CDR3 is 15 residues long. The CDR3 DNA sequence: TGTGCCAGTAGTATAGGACGTCTGTTCTACAATGAGCAGTTCTTC. Amino acids: CASSIGRLFYNEQFF. Together with reference TRBV19 and TRBJ2-1, the CDR3 gives the full variable domain: DGGITQSPKYLFRKEGQNVTLSCEQNLNHDAMYWYRQDPGQGLRLIYYSQIVNDFQKGDIAEGYSVSREKKESFPLTVTSAQKNPTAFYLCASSIGRLFYNEQFFGPGTRLTVL.

This clonotype was counted ten times or more. The J gene is TRBJ2-7, the V gene TRBV5-1, with 12 bases that match TRBD2. Germline assignment: CDR1 SGHRS and CDR2 YFSETQ. The CDR3 is 16 amino acids. Trimming removed 3 bases from V and 2 bases from J; junction bases left unmatched: 6. CDR3 protein: CASSSYGLAGTYEQYF. CDR3 nucleotide sequence: TGCGCCAGCAGCTCCTATGGACTAGCGGGGACCTACGAGCAGTACTTC. The complete variable domain, with remaining parts taken from reference TRBV5-1 and TRBJ2-7, reads KAGVTQTPRYLIKTRGQQVTLSCSPISGHRSVSWYQQTPGQGLQFLFEYFSETQRNKGNFPGRFSGRQFSNSRSEMNVSTLELGDSALYLCASSSYGLAGTYEQYFGPGTRLTVT.

Regarding this clonotype: Sequence at one end of the junction differs from germline and may be a read error. J is TRBJ2-1 and V is TRBV2; 10 bases map to TRBD1. The CDR3 runs 15 residues. Per the germline V gene, CDR1 is SNHLY and CDR2 is FYNNEI. The CDR3 reads CASSDRGIRTGGKVF. For the CDR3, the DNA is TGTGCCAGCAGTGACAGGGGGATTAGGACAGGGGGAAAGGTCTTC.

This sequence joins TRBV2 and TRBJ2-7; 11 bases agree with TRBD2. Germline V gene sequence: CDR1 SNHLY, CDR2 FYNNEI. With V trimmed by 2 bases and J by 0 bases, 3 bases remained unmatched. The CDR3 consists of 16 residues. The DNA for the CDR3 is TGTGCCAGCAGTGAATCTACTAGCGGGAGCTCCTACGAGCAGTACTTC. It encodes CASSESTSGSSYEQYF. The whole variable domain, remainder taken from reference TRBV2 and TRBJ2-7, is EPEVTQTPSHQVTQMGQEVILRCVPISNHLYFYWYRQILGQKVEFLVSFYNNEISEKSEIFDDQFSVERPDGSNFTLKIRSTKLEDSAMYFCASSESTSGSSYEQYFGPGTRLTVT.

The chain recombines TRBV19 with TRBJ2-1; 8 bases map to TRBD2. Trimming at V came to 5 bases and at J to 0 bases, leaving 21 bases not matched to a gene. The CDR3 loop spans 21 amino acids. Germline-derived CDR1 and CDR2 are LNHDA and SQIVND (reference sequence). The CDR3 sequence is CASSPGGGYFRDLSSYNEQFF. DNA of the CDR3: TGTGCCAGTAGTCCGGGGGGGGGTTATTTCAGGGACTTGAGCTCCTACAATGAGCAGTTCTTC. The whole variable domain, remainder taken from reference TRBV19 and TRBJ2-1, is DGGITQSPKYLFRKEGQNVTLSCEQNLNHDAMYWYRQDPGQGLRLIYYSQIVNDFQKGDIAEGYSVSREKKESFPLTVTSAQKNPTAFYLCASSPGGGYFRDLSSYNEQFFGPGTRLTVL.

This clonotype was observed many times. The CDR3 nucleotides read TGTGCCAGCGGGACAGGGTTAGGCAATCAGCCCCAGCATTTT. This encodes CASGTGLGNQPQHF. The V call is TRBV7-9, the J call TRBJ1-5; 9 nucleotides align to TRBD1. CDR3 size: 14 residues. V trimming: 8 bases; J trimming: 2 bases; junction bases outside the gene matches: 4. Germline CDR1 SEHNR, CDR2 FQNEAQ (reference sequence). The whole variable domain, remainder taken from reference TRBV7-9 and TRBJ1-5, is DTGVSQNPRHKITKRGQNVTFRCDPISEHNRLYWYRQTLGQGPEFLTYFQNEAQLEKSRLLSDRFSAERPKGSFSTLEIQRTEQGDSAMYLCASGTGLGNQPQHFGDGTRLSIL.

This clonotype was found many times. V usage is TRBV11-2 and J usage is TRBJ2-4; TRBD1 matches 9 bases. V was pared by 3 bases and J by 11 bases, with 8 bases of the junction left unmatched. Germline CDR1 reads SGHAT; CDR2 reads FQNNGV. The CDR3 spans 14 residues. CDR3 sequence: CASSFTGTGSVQYF. Here the CDR3 DNA reads TGTGCCAGCAGCTTTACCGGGACAGGGAGCGTTCAGTACTTC. Full variable domain (outside the CDR3, taken from reference TRBV11-2 and TRBJ2-4): EAGVAQSPRYKIIEKRQSVAFWCNPISGHATLYWYQQILGQGPKLLIQFQNNGVVDDSQLPKDRFSAERLKGVDSTLKIQPAKLEDSAVYLCASSFTGTGSVQYFGAGTRLSVL.

This clonotype appeared many times. The chain uses TRBV2 and TRBJ1-2, with 7 nucleotides matching TRBD1. The CDR3 covers 12 residues. Unmatched junction bases numbered 4, after V lost 4 bases and J lost 8 bases. CDR1 and CDR2 from the germline V gene are SNHLY and FYNNEI. Here the CDR3 DNA reads TGTGCCAGCAGTGTTTGGACAGGAGGCTACACCTTC. Its translation: CASSVWTGGYTF.

This clonotype showed up many times. The rearrangement joins TRBV11-1 to TRBJ2-1; 12 bases are shared with TRBD2. V was clipped by 5 bases and J by 5 bases; unmatched bases: 4. The germline V gene encodes CDR1 SGHAT and CDR2 FQDESV (reference sequence). The CDR3 has 15 residues. The CDR3 coding sequence is TGTGCCAGCAGCCAAGGACTAGCGGGAAACAATGAGCAGTTCTTC. It is translated as CASSQGLAGNNEQFF.

This sequence joins TRBV19 and TRBJ2-3, with 7 positions matching TRBD2. Germline values: CDR1 LNHDA, CDR2 SQIVND (reference sequence). The CDR3 covers 14 residues. The ends lost 10 bases at V and 5 bases at J; junction bases unmatched: 12. CDR3 loop: CATTGGGTGDTQYF. CDR3 sequence (DNA): TGTGCCACCACGGGCGGGGGAACTGGAGATACGCAGTATTTT.

With respect to this clonotype: At one end the junction does not follow the germline gene, possibly because of a read error. The chain uses TRBV18 and TRBJ1-1, with unresolved D. This CDR3 contains 15 residues. Germline V lookup: CDR1 KGHSH, CDR2 LQKENI. In DNA form, the CDR3 reads TGTGCCAGCCCACCAAATCAACAGCAGAACACTGAAGCTTTCTTT. This codes for CASPPNQQQNTEAFF.

Concerning this clonotype: This may be a read error, as it is one base from a much larger clone. Here the CDR3 DNA reads TGTGCCAGCAGTGGAGCGCGGCAGTCTAAACTGAACACTGAAGCTTTCTTT. This gives the protein CASSGARQSKLNTEAFF. This sequence joins TRBV2 and TRBJ1-1; no clear D. Germline values: CDR1 SNHLY, CDR2 FYNNEI. CDR3 size: 17 residues. Trimming stripped 4 bases from V and 0 bases from J, with 18 bases between.

This clonotype was detected ten times or more. This chain uses TRBV2 with TRBJ2-3, with TRBD2 matching 7 bases. The CDR3 sequence is 20 residues long. J lost 4 bases, V lost 3 bases, and 22 bases had no gene match. CDR1 and CDR2 (germline): SNHLY, FYNNEI. This CDR3 is CASSDPRVGERDKLADTQYF. CDR3 sequence (DNA): TGTGCCAGCAGTGACCCCCGGGTGGGTGAGCGGGATAAACTAGCAGATACGCAGTATTTT.

This clonotype appeared many times. V gene TRBV28 combines with J gene TRBJ2-1, with D unclear. The CDR3 is made up of 11 amino acids. Germline V gives CDR1 MDHEN, CDR2 SYDVKM. The ends were cut back, 6 bases at V and 5 bases at J, with 5 bases in the middle. CDR3 residues: CASRVNNEQFF. In nucleotides, the CDR3 is TGTGCCAGCAGGGTGAACAATGAGCAGTTCTTC. Full variable domain (remainder filled in from reference TRBV28 and TRBJ2-1): DVKVTQSSRYLVKRTGEKVFLECVQDMDHENMFWYRQDPGLGLRLIYFSYDVKMKEKGDIPEGYSVSREKKERFSLILESASTNQTSMYLCASRVNNEQFFGPGTRLTVL.

This rearrangement joins TRBV7-2 to TRBJ2-3; D gene unclear. V lost 5 bases, J lost 1 base, and 25 bases lay in between. This CDR3 contains 19 residues. Looked up from germline, CDR1 is SGHTA and CDR2 is FQGNSA. The CDR3, as DNA: TGTGCCAGCAGCCCCTCGAAAGGGTCTCCCCGCTTCGGCACAGATACGCAGTATTTT. It codes for CASSPSKGSPRFGTDTQYF.

The V call is TRBV19, the J call TRBJ2-7; no definite D call. V was trimmed by 3 bases and J by 3 bases, leaving 12 bases between them. The CDR3 loop spans 14 amino acids. Germline V CDR1 and CDR2: LNHDA, SQIVND (reference sequence). The CDR3, as DNA: TGTGCCAGTAGTATTACACGTACGAGCTACGAGCAGTACTTC. This encodes CASSITRTSYEQYF. The entire variable domain, with the rest obtained from reference TRBV19 and TRBJ2-7, is as follows: DGGITQSPKYLFRKEGQNVTLSCEQNLNHDAMYWYRQDPGQGLRLIYYSQIVNDFQKGDIAEGYSVSREKKESFPLTVTSAQKNPTAFYLCASSITRTSYEQYFGPGTRLTVT.

This clonotype was seen many times. This chain's CDR3 is CASRQDRGGYEQYF. The CDR3 DNA reads TGTGCCAGCAGGCAGGACAGGGGGGGCTACGAGCAGTACTTC. The chain has TRBV2 and TRBJ2-7; 10 bases are shared with TRBD1. Germline CDR1 reads SNHLY; CDR2 reads FYNNEI. The CDR3 length is 14 residues. V dropped 6 bases and J dropped 3; count of bases not matched to a gene: 5.

This chain uses TRBV10-3 with TRBJ2-3; no clear D. Trimming took off 4 bases at V and 3 bases at J, with 8 bases between the two ends. Germline V gene data show CDR1 as ENHRY and CDR2 as SYGVKD. The CDR3 contains 13 residues. The CDR3 sequence is CAISGTTTDTQYF. CDR3 sequence (DNA): TGTGCCATCAGTGGAACAACGACAGATACGCAGTATTTT.

This clonotype has ten or more counts. The chain links TRBV6-2 or TRBV6-3 to TRBJ1-2; D remains unclear. CDR1 and CDR2 from the germline V gene are MNHEY and SVGEGT. This CDR3 spans 15 amino acids. V dropped 0 bases and J dropped 3 bases, with 11 bases sitting between them. CDR3 coding DNA: TGTGCCAGCAGTTACTCCCGGGCCGCTGACTATGGCTACACCTTC. This translates into CASSYSRAADYGYTF.